This T cell receptor (beta chain) was obtained from a study of blood T cells in healthy people across ages. A sample-barcoded 5' primer and a J-beta primer mix were used in a second PCR of roughly 7 to 12 cycles. One entry per CDR3 protein results from TCRdb running MiXCR on the 5' RACE reads. The sample holds some 900,000 distinct CDR3 sequences, roughly 48% seen once. This clonotype was found once. Germline loops: CDR1 MNHEY, CDR2 SMNVEV (reference sequence). The CDR3 extends over 16 amino acids. Trimming took 0 bases from V and 2 from J, leaving 13 bases between them. Isolating PBMCs gave at least 6.5 million of these cells per sample.

The TCR sequence derives from a man aged 25 to 45 in good health. The sample consisted of blood. This chain uses TRBV27 with TRBJ2-5, with D maybe TRBD2 (7 bases). The CDR3 region is CASSLSFRGAQETQYF. The CDR3, as DNA: TGTGCCAGCAGTTTATCGTTCCGGGGGGCGCAAGAGACCCAGTACTTC.